The 23 T cell receptor beta chains in this list originate from one sample, sequenced in a study of cytomegalovirus exposure and HLA in healthy donors. Researchers ran the PCR with 60 Vbeta and 13 Jbeta primers. Method: immunoSEQ multiplex PCR; TCRdb's copy keeps in-frame clones and lacks some. The sample includes about 180,000 clones, 80% of them seen just once. Sequencing used PBMCs. The origin of the receptors is a man aged 40-55 years in good health and CMV-seronegative.

The genes are TRBV5-4 and TRBJ1-1; D is uncertain. The V gene's germline CDR1 is SGHNT and CDR2 YYREEE (reference sequence). The CDR3 contains 15 residues. V was pared by 0 bases and J by 3 bases, with 12 bases between. The CDR3 here is CASSLDRGSDTEAFF. For the CDR3, the DNA is TGTGCCAGCAGCTTGGATCGGGGTTCGGACACTGAAGCTTTCTTT. The full variable domain, in which reference TRBV5-4 and TRBJ1-1 provide the parts outside the CDR3, is ETGVTQSPTHLIKTRGQQVTLRCSSQSGHNTVSWYQQALGQGPQFIFQYYREEENGRGNFPPRFSGLQFPNYSSELNVNALELDDSALYLCASSLDRGSDTEAFFGQGTRLTVV.

There are a few counts of this clone. The chain has TRBV5-1 and TRBJ1-3; D not certain. The CDR3 covers 14 residues. From germline, CDR1 is SGHRS and CDR2 YFSETQ. V shed 4 bases and J shed 0 bases, with 8 bases lying between them. The DNA of the CDR3 is TGCGCCAGCAGCGACAACCTCTCTGGAAACACCATATATTTT. It specifies CASSDNLSGNTIYF.

The chain employs TRBV23-1 and TRBJ1-2; possible D gene TRBD1, 5 bases. TRBV23-1 is assigned to the ORF class and has an uncertain function. The CDR3 is 13 residues long. V was trimmed by 8 bases and J by 7 bases, leaving 17 bases between them. The CDR3 region is CASGPDMLTGYTF. CDR3 nucleotides: TGCGCCAGCGGTCCGGACATGCTGACTGGCTACACCTTC.

The rearrangement joins TRBV27 to TRBJ2-7; tentative D call: TRBD2 (5 bases). This CDR3 is built from 14 residues. The germline gives CDR1 MNHEY, CDR2 SMNVEV (reference sequence). Trimming cost V 3 bases and J 4 bases, with 13 bases left between them. This CDR3 is CASSFSLGSYEQYF. CDR3 DNA: TGTGCCAGCAGTTTCTCCCTGGGGAGTTACGAGCAGTACTTC.

CDR3 region: CASSATSGGTDTQYF. As DNA, the CDR3 is TGTGCCAGCAGCGCGACTAGCGGGGGTACAGATACGCAGTATTTT. V usage is TRBV5-4 and J usage is TRBJ2-3; 12 nucleotides align to TRBD2. The CDR3 totals 15 residues. The germline V gene encodes CDR1 SGHNT and CDR2 YYREEE (reference sequence). Trimming at V came to 4 bases and at J to 3 bases, leaving 3 bases not matched to a gene.

The chain has TRBV11-2 and TRBJ1-1, with TRBD1 as a possible D gene (5 bases). The CDR3 is 14 amino acids. V was cut by 2 bases and J by 1 base, with 8 bases left in between. Germline CDR1 SGHAT, CDR2 FQNNGV. In nucleotides, the CDR3 is TGTGCCAGCAGCTTACGTGGACAGAACACTGAAGCTTTCTTT. It yields the protein CASSLRGQNTEAFF.

The chain is built from TRBV5-1 and TRBJ2-2, with D perhaps TRBD1 (6 bases). V dropped 0 bases and J dropped 1 base, with 13 bases sitting between them. The CDR3 is 17 amino acids. Germline V lookup: CDR1 SGHRS, CDR2 YFSETQ. The CDR3 loop reads CASSLGPGALNTGELFF. CDR3 bases: TGCGCCAGCAGCTTGGGCCCAGGGGCCCTGAACACCGGGGAGCTGTTTTTT. The full variable domain, rest sourced from reference TRBV5-1 and TRBJ2-2, is KAGVTQTPRYLIKTRGQQVTLSCSPISGHRSVSWYQQTPGQGLQFLFEYFSETQRNKGNFPGRFSGRQFSNSRSEMNVSTLELGDSALYLCASSLGPGALNTGELFFGEGSRLTVL.

The chain joins TRBV27 to TRBJ2-7, with a weak D call TRBD2 (5 bases). The germline V gene has CDR1 MNHEY and CDR2 SMNVEV (reference sequence). Trimming took 4 bases from V and 7 from J, leaving 17 bases between them. CDR3 length equals 14 residues. The chain's CDR3 is CASSSGIFSGEQYF. As DNA, the CDR3 is TGTGCCAGCAGTTCGGGGATTTTTTCGGGAGAGCAGTACTTC.

The chain is built from TRBV30 and TRBJ1-5; a possible D gene is TRBD1 (5 bases). Per the germline V gene, CDR1 is GTSNPN and CDR2 is SVGIG (reference sequence). V lost 2 bases and J 5 bases, leaving 19 bases between the germline ends. The CDR3 runs to 16 residues. CDR3 sequence: CAWSPPRAGGDQPQHF. DNA for the CDR3: TGTGCCTGGAGTCCCCCCAGGGCTGGGGGGGATCAGCCCCAGCATTTT.

The V call is TRBV23-1, the J call TRBJ1-2; 7 nucleotides line up with TRBD1. TRBV23-1 qualifies as an ORF whose function is uncertain. V was clipped by 3 bases and J by 1 base; unmatched bases: 2. This CDR3 is 14 amino acids long. The CDR3 loop reads CASSQGQCNYGYTF. Here the CDR3 DNA reads TGCGCCAGCAGTCAGGGACAGTGTAACTATGGCTACACCTTC.

This clone was detected only once. The chain joins TRBV6-5 to TRBJ1-1; TRBD1 matches 10 bases. Germline CDR1 MNHEY, CDR2 SVGAGI. This CDR3 contains 16 residues. The V segment lost 2 bases and the J segment 8 bases; nucleotides outside the gene matches: 11. This CDR3 reads CASSYHVRDRGAEAFF. Here the CDR3 DNA reads TGTGCCAGCAGTTACCACGTCCGGGACAGGGGAGCGGAAGCTTTCTTT.

This chain links TRBV7-9 with TRBJ1-1; 8 positions match TRBD1. Germline V gives CDR1 SEHNR, CDR2 FQNEAQ (reference sequence). CDR3 size: 16 residues. Trimming at V came to 3 bases and at J to 5 bases, leaving 11 bases not matched to a gene. Here the CDR3 DNA reads TGTGCCAGCAGCTTTATAATACAGGGGGTTAGAACTGAAGCTTTCTTT. Translated: CASSFIIQGVRTEAFF. Full variable domain (outside the CDR3, taken from reference TRBV7-9 and TRBJ1-1): DTGVSQNPRHKITKRGQNVTFRCDPISEHNRLYWYRQTLGQGPEFLTYFQNEAQLEKSRLLSDRFSAERPKGSFSTLEIQRTEQGDSAMYLCASSFIIQGVRTEAFFGQGTRLTVV.

This clone was seen just once. The chain carries TRBV6-5 and TRBJ2-7, with D maybe TRBD2 (6 bases). The CDR3 covers 14 residues. Germline loops: CDR1 MNHEY, CDR2 SVGAGI. Between the trimmed V and J ends, which lost 6 bases and 7 bases, there was a span of 19 bases. The CDR3 region has the DNA TGTGCCAGCAGACCCTTGGAAGGGCGGGGAGAGCAGTACTTC. Residues: CASRPLEGRGEQYF.

The chain combines TRBV2 with TRBJ2-7; weak D call: TRBD1 (6 bases). Germline values: CDR1 SNHLY, CDR2 FYNNEI. V was cut by 7 bases and J by 2 bases, with 15 bases left in between. The CDR3 totals 14 residues. The CDR3: CASTLRDTPYEQYF. For the CDR3, the DNA is TGTGCCAGCACTCTCCGGGACACCCCCTACGAGCAGTACTTC.

The chain links TRBV4-1 to TRBJ2-7; 9 bases line up with TRBD1. The CDR3 extends over 14 amino acids. Germline loops: CDR1 MGHRA, CDR2 YSYEKL. Germline trimming cut 1 base from V and 7 bases from J; bases unmatched to any gene: 5. CDR3 in DNA: TGCGCCAGCAGCCAAGGGGACAGGGTAGGTGAGCAGTACTTC. Its translation is CASSQGDRVGEQYF.

V usage is TRBV27 and J usage is TRBJ2-3, with D perhaps TRBD1 (5 bases). The CDR3 extends over 12 amino acids. Between the trimmed V and J ends, which lost 4 bases and 3 bases, there was a span of 5 bases. Germline loops: CDR1 MNHEY, CDR2 SMNVEV (reference sequence). The CDR3 spells CASSSGTDTQYF. The CDR3 DNA sequence: TGTGCCAGCAGTTCAGGGACAGATACGCAGTATTTT.

This clone was detected a few times. V usage is TRBV19 and J usage is TRBJ2-1; 13 positions agree with TRBD2. V shed 3 bases, J shed 9 bases, and the junction held 2 bases outside the gene matches. This CDR3 is 14 amino acids long. Germline assignment: CDR1 LNHDA and CDR2 SQIVND (reference sequence). The CDR3 region is CASSITSGRGEQFF. In DNA form, the CDR3 reads TGTGCCAGTAGTATCACTAGCGGGAGGGGTGAGCAGTTCTTC.

This chain links TRBV27 with TRBJ1-5, with 10 bases fitting TRBD1. CDR3 length: 16 amino acids. Germline CDR1 is MNHEY and CDR2 is SMNVEV (reference sequence). Trimming took 7 bases from V and 2 from J; bases not matched to a gene: 8. As DNA, the CDR3 is TGTGCCAGCAATTCCGGGACAGGGGCCGGCAATCAGCCCCAGCATTTT. Its protein product is CASNSGTGAGNQPQHF.

As to this clone: The sample contains more than one DNA sequence encoding this CDR3. The chain has TRBV12-5 and TRBJ2-7; D gene uncertain. The CDR3 consists of 13 residues. Germline V gives CDR1 LGHNT, CDR2 FRNRAP. Trimming removed 2 bases at V and 2 bases at J, with 7 bases between. The CDR3 DNA reads TGTGCTAGTGGTTTGACTCGCCCCTACGAGCAGTACTTC. As protein: CASGLTRPYEQYF.

This chain uses TRBV11-2 with TRBJ2-2; TRBD1 might be the D (5 bases). Per the germline V gene, CDR1 is SGHAT and CDR2 is FQNNGV. V lost 5 bases and J lost 1, with 11 bases in between. This CDR3 contains 15 residues. CDR3 region: CASSLAGWNTGELFF. The CDR3 region has the DNA TGTGCCAGCAGCCTGGCAGGGTGGAACACCGGGGAGCTGTTTTTT.

The rearrangement uses TRBV19 and TRBJ2-7, with 11 bases lining up with TRBD1. The CDR3 runs to 14 residues. Germline CDR1 and CDR2: LNHDA and SQIVND (reference sequence). V dropped 7 bases and J dropped 2; count of bases not matched to a gene: 4. Written as DNA, the CDR3 is TGTGCCAGTATGGACAGGGGGCTACCCTACGAGCAGTACTTC. Translation: CASMDRGLPYEQYF.

The chain couples TRBV5-6 to TRBJ2-2; 11 nucleotides line up with TRBD1. The CDR3 totals 16 residues. The trim removed 1 base at V and 5 bases at J, leaving 4 bases unmatched. Germline V gene data show CDR1 as SGHDT and CDR2 as YYEEEE. The DNA for the CDR3 is TGTGCCAGCAGCTTGTTGGGACAGGGGGTAACCGGGGAGCTGTTTTTT. Translation gives CASSLLGQGVTGELFF.

The rearrangement links TRBV5-4 to TRBJ2-3; TRBD1 matches 9 bases. Germline CDR1 reads SGHNT; CDR2 reads YYREEE (reference sequence). The V gene end was trimmed by 3 bases and the J gene end by 0 bases; junction bases not matched to a gene: 2. The CDR3 is made up of 15 amino acids. The CDR3, as DNA: TGTGCCAGCAGCTGGGACAGGGCTAGCACAGATACGCAGTATTTT. This encodes CASSWDRASTDTQYF.